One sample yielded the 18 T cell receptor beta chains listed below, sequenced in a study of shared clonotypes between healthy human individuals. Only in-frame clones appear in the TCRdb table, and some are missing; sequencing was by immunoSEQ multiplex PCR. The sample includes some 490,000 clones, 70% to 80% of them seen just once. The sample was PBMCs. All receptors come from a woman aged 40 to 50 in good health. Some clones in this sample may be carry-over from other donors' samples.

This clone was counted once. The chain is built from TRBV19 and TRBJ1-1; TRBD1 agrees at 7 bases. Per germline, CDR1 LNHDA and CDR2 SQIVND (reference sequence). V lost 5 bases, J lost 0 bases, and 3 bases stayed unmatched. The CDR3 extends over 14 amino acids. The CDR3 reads CASSADRMNTEAFF. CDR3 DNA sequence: TGTGCCAGTAGTGCGGACAGGATGAACACTGAAGCTTTCTTT.

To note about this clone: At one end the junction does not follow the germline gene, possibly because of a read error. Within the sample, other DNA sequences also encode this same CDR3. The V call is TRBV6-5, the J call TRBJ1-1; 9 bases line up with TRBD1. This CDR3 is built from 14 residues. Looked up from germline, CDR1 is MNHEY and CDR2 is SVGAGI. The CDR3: CASSRTGVRTEAFF. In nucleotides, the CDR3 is TGTGCCAGCAGCCGGACAGGGGTAAGGACTGAGGCTTTCTTT.

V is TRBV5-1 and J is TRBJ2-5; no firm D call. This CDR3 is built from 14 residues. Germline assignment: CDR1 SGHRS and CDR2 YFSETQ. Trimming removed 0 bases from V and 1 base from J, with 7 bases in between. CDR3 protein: CASSLAQSQETQYF. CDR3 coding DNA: TGCGCCAGCAGCTTGGCTCAGTCCCAAGAGACCCAGTACTTC.

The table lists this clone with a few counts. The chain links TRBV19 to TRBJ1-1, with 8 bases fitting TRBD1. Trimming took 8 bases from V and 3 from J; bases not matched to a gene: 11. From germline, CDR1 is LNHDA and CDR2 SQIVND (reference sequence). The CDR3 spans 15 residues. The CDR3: CASGTRGRSDTEAFF. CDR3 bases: TGTGCCAGTGGAACCAGGGGGCGGTCTGACACTGAAGCTTTCTTT.

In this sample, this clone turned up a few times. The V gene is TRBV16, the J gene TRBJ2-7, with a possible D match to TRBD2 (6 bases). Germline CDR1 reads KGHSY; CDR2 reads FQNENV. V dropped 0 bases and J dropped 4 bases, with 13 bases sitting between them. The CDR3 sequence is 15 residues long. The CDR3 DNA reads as TGTGCCAGCAGCCAATCGGCCTCTGCGGGGTACGAGCAGTACTTC. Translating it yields CASSQSASAGYEQYF.

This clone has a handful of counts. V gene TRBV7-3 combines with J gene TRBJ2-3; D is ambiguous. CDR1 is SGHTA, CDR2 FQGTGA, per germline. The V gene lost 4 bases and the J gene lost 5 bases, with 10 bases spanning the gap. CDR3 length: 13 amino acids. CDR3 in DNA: TGTGCCAGCAGCTCAAACCCCCTAGATACGCAGTATTTT. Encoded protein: CASSSNPLDTQYF.

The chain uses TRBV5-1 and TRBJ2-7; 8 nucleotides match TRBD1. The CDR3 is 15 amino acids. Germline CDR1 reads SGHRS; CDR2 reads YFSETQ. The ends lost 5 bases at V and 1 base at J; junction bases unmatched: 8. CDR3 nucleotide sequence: TGCGCCAGCAGGGAAAGGACAGGGACTTCCTACGAGCAGTACTTC. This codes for CASRERTGTSYEQYF.

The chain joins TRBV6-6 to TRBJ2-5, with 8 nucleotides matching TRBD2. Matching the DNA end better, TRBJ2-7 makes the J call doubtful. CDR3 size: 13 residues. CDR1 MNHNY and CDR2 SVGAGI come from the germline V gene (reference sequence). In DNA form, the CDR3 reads TGTGCCAGCAGTTTAGCGGGGACCTACGAGCAGTACTTC. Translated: CASSLAGTYEQYF.

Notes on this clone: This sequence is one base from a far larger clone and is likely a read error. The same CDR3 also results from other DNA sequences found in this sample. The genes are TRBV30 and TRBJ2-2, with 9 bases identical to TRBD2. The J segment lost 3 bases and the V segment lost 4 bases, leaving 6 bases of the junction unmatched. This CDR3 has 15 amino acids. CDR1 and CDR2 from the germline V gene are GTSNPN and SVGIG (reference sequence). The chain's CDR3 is CAWILAGLDTGELFF. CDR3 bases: TGTGCCTGGATACTAGCGGGTCTTGACACCGGGGAGCTGTTTTTT.

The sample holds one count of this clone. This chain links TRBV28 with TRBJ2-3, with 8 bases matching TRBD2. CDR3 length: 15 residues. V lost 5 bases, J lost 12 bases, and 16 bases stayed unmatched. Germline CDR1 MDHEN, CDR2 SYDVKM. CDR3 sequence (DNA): TGTGCCAGCAGTGCTGAGACGGGGGGGAGGACTTCTCAGTATTTT. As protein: CASSAETGGRTSQYF. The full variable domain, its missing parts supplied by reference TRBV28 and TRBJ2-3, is DVKVTQSSRYLVKRTGEKVFLECVQDMDHENMFWYRQDPGLGLRLIYFSYDVKMKEKGDIPEGYSVSREKKERFSLILESASTNQTSMYLCASSAETGGRTSQYFGPGTRLTVL.

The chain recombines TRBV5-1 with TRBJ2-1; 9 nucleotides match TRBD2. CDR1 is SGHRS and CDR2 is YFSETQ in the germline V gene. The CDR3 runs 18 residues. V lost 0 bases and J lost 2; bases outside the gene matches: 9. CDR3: CASSLGDASGTTYNEQFF. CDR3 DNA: TGCGCCAGCAGCTTGGGCGACGCTAGCGGGACCACCTACAATGAGCAGTTCTTC.

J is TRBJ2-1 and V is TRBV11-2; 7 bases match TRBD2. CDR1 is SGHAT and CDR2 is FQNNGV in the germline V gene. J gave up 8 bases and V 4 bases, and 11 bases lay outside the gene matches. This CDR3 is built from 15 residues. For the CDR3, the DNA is TGTGCCAGCAGCTGGGAGGGTCGGTGGGGCGATGAGCAGTTCTTC. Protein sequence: CASSWEGRWGDEQFF. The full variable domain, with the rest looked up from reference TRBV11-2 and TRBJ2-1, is EAGVAQSPRYKIIEKRQSVAFWCNPISGHATLYWYQQILGQGPKLLIQFQNNGVVDDSQLPKDRFSAERLKGVDSTLKIQPAKLEDSAVYLCASSWEGRWGDEQFFGPGTRLTVL.

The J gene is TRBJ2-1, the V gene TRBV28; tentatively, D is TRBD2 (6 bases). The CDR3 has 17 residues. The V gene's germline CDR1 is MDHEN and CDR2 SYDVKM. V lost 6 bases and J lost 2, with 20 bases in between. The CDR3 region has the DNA TGTGCCAGCAGAGCCGGCGGGGCCCGGGGGACCTACAATGAGCAGTTCTTC. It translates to CASRAGGARGTYNEQFF.

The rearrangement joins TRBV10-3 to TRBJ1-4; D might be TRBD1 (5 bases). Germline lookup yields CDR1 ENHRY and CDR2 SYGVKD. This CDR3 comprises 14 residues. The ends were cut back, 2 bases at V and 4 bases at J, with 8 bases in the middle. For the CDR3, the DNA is TGTGCCATCAGTGAGGGACAAGATAATGAAAAACTGTTTTTT. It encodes CAISEGQDNEKLFF.

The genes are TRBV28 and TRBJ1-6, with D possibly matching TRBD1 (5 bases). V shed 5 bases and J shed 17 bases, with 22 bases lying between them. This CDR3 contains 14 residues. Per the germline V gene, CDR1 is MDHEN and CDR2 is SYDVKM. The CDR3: CASSSFPTIGGVHF. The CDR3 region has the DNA TGTGCCAGCAGTAGTTTTCCCACGATCGGGGGGGTCCACTTT.

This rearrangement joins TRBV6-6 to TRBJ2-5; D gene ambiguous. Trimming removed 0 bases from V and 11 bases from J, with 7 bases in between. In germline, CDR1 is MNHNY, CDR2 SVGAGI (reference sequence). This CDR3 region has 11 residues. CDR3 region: CASSYSFIQYF. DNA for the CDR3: TGTGCCAGCAGTTACTCGTTTATTCAGTACTTC.

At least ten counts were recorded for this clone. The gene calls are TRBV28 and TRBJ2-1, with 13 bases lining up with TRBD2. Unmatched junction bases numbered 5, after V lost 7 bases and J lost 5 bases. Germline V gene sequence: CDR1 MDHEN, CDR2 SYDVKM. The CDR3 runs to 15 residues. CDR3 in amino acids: CASKAGTSGNNEQFF. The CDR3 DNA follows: TGTGCCAGCAAGGCCGGGACTAGCGGGAACAATGAGCAGTTCTTC.

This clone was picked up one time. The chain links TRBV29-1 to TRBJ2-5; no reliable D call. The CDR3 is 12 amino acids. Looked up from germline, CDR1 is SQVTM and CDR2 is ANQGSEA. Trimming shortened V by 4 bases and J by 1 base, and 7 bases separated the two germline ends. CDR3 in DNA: TGCAGCGTTGTTTTCGGCCAAGAGACCCAGTACTTC. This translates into CSVVFGQETQYF. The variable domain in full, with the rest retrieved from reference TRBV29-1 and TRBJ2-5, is SAVISQKPSRDICQRGTSLTIQCQVDSQVTMMFWYRQQPGQSLTLIATANQGSEATYESGFVIDKFPISRPNLTFSTLTVSNMSPEDSSIYLCSVVFGQETQYFGPGTRLLVL.